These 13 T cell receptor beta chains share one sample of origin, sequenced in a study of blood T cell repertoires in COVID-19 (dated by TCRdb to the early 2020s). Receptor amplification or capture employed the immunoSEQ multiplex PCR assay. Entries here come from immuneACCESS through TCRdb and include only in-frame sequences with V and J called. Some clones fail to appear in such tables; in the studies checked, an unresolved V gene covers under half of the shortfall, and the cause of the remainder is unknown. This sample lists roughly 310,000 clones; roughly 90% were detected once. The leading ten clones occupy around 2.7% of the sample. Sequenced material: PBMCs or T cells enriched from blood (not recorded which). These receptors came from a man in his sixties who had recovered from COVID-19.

The CDR3 DNA follows: TGTGCCAGCAGCCCCGGGGGGGATACGCAGTATTTT. This gives the protein CASSPGGDTQYF. This chain connects TRBV11-3 to TRBJ2-3; TRBD2 aligns across 7 bases. Germline V gene data show CDR1 as SGHNT and CDR2 as YENEEA. Trimming removed 5 bases from V and 6 bases from J; junction bases left unmatched: 2. The CDR3 sequence is 12 residues long.

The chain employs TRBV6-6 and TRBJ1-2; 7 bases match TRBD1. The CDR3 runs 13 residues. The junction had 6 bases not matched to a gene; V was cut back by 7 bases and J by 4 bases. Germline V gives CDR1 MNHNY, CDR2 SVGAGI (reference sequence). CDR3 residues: CASTGGTAYGYTF. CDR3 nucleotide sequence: TGTGCCAGCACCGGAGGGACAGCCTATGGCTACACCTTC.

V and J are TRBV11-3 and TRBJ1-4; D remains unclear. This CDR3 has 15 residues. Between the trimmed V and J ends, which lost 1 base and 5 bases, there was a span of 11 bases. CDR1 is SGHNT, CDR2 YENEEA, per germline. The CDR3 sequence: CASSLGYQNNEKLFF. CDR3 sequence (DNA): TGTGCCAGCAGCTTAGGATACCAGAACAATGAAAAACTGTTTTTT.

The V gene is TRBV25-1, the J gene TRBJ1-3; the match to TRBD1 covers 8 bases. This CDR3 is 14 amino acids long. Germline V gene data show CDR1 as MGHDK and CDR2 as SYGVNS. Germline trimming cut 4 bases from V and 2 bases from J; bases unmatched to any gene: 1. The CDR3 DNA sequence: TGTGCCAGCAGTGCGACAGGGGCTGGAAACACCATATATTTT. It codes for CASSATGAGNTIYF.

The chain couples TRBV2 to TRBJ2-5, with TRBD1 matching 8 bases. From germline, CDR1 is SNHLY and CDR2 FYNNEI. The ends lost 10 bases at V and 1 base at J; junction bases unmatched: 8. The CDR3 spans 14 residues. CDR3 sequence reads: CATPTGVSQETQYF. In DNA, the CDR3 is TGTGCCACGCCGACAGGGGTTAGCCAAGAGACCCAGTACTTC. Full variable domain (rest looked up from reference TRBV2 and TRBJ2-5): EPEVTQTPSHQVTQMGQEVILRCVPISNHLYFYWYRQILGQKVEFLVSFYNNEISEKSEIFDDQFSVERPDGSNFTLKIRSTKLEDSAMYFCATPTGVSQETQYFGPGTRLLVL.

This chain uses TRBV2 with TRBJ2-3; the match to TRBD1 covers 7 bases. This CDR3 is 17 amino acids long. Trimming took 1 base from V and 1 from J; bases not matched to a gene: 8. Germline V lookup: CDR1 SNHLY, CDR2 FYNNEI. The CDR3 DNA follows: TGTGCCAGCAGTGAAGGAGGGGGCCTAGATCGCACAGATACGCAGTATTTT. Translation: CASSEGGGLDRTDTQYF.

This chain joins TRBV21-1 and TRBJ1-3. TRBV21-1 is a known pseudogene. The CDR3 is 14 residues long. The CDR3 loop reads CAAGGGTSGNTIYF. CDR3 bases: TGTGCCGCCGGGGGGGGAACCTCTGGAAACACCATATATTTT.

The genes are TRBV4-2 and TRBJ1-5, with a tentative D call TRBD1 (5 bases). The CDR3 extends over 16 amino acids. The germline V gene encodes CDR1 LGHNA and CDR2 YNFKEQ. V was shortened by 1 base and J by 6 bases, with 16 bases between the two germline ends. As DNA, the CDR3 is TGTGCCAGCAGCCAAGCTATGGGTGGGGGGAGTCAGCCCCAGCATTTT. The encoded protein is CASSQAMGGGSQPQHF.

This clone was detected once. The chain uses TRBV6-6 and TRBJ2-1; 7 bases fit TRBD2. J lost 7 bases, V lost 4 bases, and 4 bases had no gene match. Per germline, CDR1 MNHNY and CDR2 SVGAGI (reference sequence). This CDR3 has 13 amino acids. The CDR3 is CASSWTSGNEQFF. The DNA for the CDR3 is TGTGCCAGCAGTTGGACTAGTGGAAATGAGCAGTTCTTC.

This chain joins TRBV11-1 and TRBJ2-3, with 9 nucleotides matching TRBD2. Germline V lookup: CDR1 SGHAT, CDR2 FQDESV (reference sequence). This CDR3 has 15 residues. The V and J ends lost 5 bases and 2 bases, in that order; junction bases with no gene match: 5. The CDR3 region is CASSPLGLATDTQYF. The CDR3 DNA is TGTGCCAGCAGCCCCCTGGGACTAGCCACAGATACGCAGTATTTT.

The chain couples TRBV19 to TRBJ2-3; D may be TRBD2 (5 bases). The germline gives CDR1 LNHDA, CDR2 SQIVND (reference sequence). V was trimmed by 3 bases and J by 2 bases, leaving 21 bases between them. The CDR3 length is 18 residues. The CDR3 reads CASSIALVAGVHTDTQYF. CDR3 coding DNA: TGTGCCAGTAGTATCGCTTTGGTGGCCGGGGTTCACACAGATACGCAGTATTTT.

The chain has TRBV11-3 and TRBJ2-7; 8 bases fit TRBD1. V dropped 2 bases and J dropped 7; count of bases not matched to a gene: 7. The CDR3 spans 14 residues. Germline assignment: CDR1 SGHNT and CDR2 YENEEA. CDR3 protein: CASSLRTGRMEQYF. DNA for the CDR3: TGTGCCAGCAGCTTACGGACAGGGAGGATGGAGCAGTACTTC.

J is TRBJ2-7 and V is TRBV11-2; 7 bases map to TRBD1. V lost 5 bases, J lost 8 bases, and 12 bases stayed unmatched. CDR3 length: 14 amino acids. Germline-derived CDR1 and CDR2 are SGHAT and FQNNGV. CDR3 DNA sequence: TGTGCCAGCAGCACCGACAGGGTAGCGTCCAAGCAGTACTTC. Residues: CASSTDRVASKQYF.